The clone carrying this T cell receptor beta chain was seen more than once but under ten times. Germline V gene data show CDR1 as MNHEY and CDR2 as SVGEGT. Trimming cost V 2 bases and J 3 bases, with 20 bases left between them. CDR3 length: 19 residues. The data are from a study of blood T cell repertoires in COVID-19. At the level of the study: Material from acute and convalescent COVID-19 was sourced from the United States, Italy and Spain.

Authors' methods: Amplification with reference gene primers provided the estimates of nucleated cell counts. Produced via immunoSEQ multiplex PCR; TCRdb's table is partial and in-frame only. The V and J calls and clone size were taken over from that table, and D and trimming were inferred from the DNA. The sample lists 200,000 to 250,000 clones; about 88% were seen once. Recovered status applied to Cohort 3 donors who had two consecutive negative PCRs. It also applied to those with clearance or with symptom resolution. This sequence originates from a woman between 25 and 40 years old who had recovered from COVID-19. Material: PBMCs or T cells enriched from blood (not recorded which). The chain has TRBV6-2 or TRBV6-3 and TRBJ1-6, with D tentatively TRBD1 (6 bases). This CDR3 is CASSYDTLQQGYYNSPLHF. The CDR3 DNA sequence: TGTGCCAGCAGTTACGATACCCTCCAACAGGGCTACTATAATTCACCCCTCCACTTT.